The 32 T cell receptor beta chains in this list originate from one sample, sequenced in a study of blood T cells in healthy people across ages. A second PCR, run for roughly 7 to 12 cycles, used a sample-barcoded 5' primer plus a J-beta primer mix. One entry per CDR3 protein, called by TCRdb with MiXCR from the 5' RACE reads. The sample includes 1.4 million to 1.5 million distinct CDR3 sequences, roughly 40% seen only once; the top ten take around 8%. Sample: blood. The receptors originated from a woman younger than 30 in good health.

The V call is TRBV9, the J call TRBJ1-4; D might be TRBD1 (6 bases). The CDR3 loop spans 15 amino acids. The V gene lost 3 bases and the J gene lost 3 bases, with 12 bases spanning the gap. CDR1 SGDLS and CDR2 YYNGEE come from the germline V gene. This CDR3 is CASSAGGLANEKLFF. CDR3 DNA sequence: TGTGCCAGCAGCGCCGGGGGGCTGGCTAATGAAAAACTGTTTTTT.

The V call is TRBV30, the J call TRBJ1-2; maybe TRBD1 (6 bases). The germline V gene encodes CDR1 GTSNPN and CDR2 SVGIG (reference sequence). V gave up 5 bases and J gave up 3 bases, with 19 bases separating them. CDR3 size: 15 residues. In DNA form, the CDR3 reads TGTGCCTGGGCCATACAGGGTTTCGTAGACTATGGCTACACCTTC. Its translation is CAWAIQGFVDYGYTF. Complete variable domain (other parts from reference TRBV30 and TRBJ1-2): SQTIHQWPATLVQPVGSPLSLECTVEGTSNPNLYWYRQAAGRGLQLLFYSVGIGQISSEVPQNLSASRPQDRQFILSSKKLLLSDSGFYLCAWAIQGFVDYGYTFGSGTRLTVV.

The rearrangement links TRBV7-9 to TRBJ2-7; D not resolved. This CDR3 region has 15 residues. The ends were cut back, 1 base at V and 5 bases at J, with 15 bases in the middle. Germline CDR1 SEHNR, CDR2 FQNEAQ (reference sequence). CDR3 sequence reads: CASSLVGTSDHEQYF. CDR3 DNA: TGTGCCAGCAGCTTAGTGGGTACGAGCGACCACGAGCAGTACTTC.

This clonotype was detected only a few times. This sequence joins TRBV28 and TRBJ2-3; possible D gene TRBD2, 6 bases. The V gene's germline CDR1 is MDHEN and CDR2 SYDVKM. The CDR3 is made up of 15 amino acids. With 5 bases removed from V and 1 base from J, the gap between germline ends came to 13 bases. DNA for the CDR3: TGTGCCAGCAGTGGCAGACTAGGGGGCACAGATACGCAGTATTTT. Protein product: CASSGRLGGTDTQYF.

The chain joins TRBV9 to TRBJ1-1; a possible D gene is TRBD1 (5 bases). The germline V gene encodes CDR1 SGDLS and CDR2 YYNGEE. The germline V and J ends were trimmed by 4 bases and 6 bases, with 19 bases remaining between them. The CDR3 loop spans 15 amino acids. The CDR3 DNA reads as TGTGCCAGCAGCCCGAGGTCCGGGGCAGCCCCTGAAGCTTTCTTT. Translation gives CASSPRSGAAPEAFF.

There are many counts of this clonotype. The gene calls are TRBV29-1 and TRBJ1-1, with 7 bases that match TRBD1. CDR1 is SQVTM and CDR2 is ANQGSEA in the germline V gene. Trimming at V came to 7 bases and at J to 0 bases, leaving 5 bases not matched to a gene. This CDR3 comprises 13 residues. Written as DNA, the CDR3 is TGCAGCGGGAGGGACAGCTTGAACACTGAAGCTTTCTTT. It specifies CSGRDSLNTEAFF.

This clonotype turned up a few times. The rearrangement links TRBV20-1 to TRBJ1-2; no clear D gene. Looked up from germline, CDR1 is DFQATT and CDR2 is SNEGSKA (reference sequence). CDR3 size: 14 residues. V was cut by 0 bases and J by 7 bases, with 15 bases left in between. The CDR3 loop is CSARDPVVSGGYTF. The CDR3 DNA sequence: TGCAGTGCTAGAGATCCCGTTGTATCGGGTGGCTACACCTTC.

This clonotype occurred a few times. The V and J genes are TRBV7-2 and TRBJ1-5, with D possibly TRBD1 on 5 matching bases. The CDR3 contains 17 residues. Per the germline V gene, CDR1 is SGHTA and CDR2 is FQGNSA. V was pared by 0 bases and J by 3 bases, with 15 bases between. The CDR3 DNA is TGTGCCAGCAGCTTAGCGCACGGGGCAGAATTCAATCAGCCCCAGCATTTT. Its translation: CASSLAHGAEFNQPQHF.

The chain recombines TRBV6-1 with TRBJ2-1; TRBD2 is a possible D gene (6 bases). Trimming cost V 3 bases and J 10 bases, with 16 bases left between them. From germline, CDR1 is MNHNS and CDR2 SASEGT. The CDR3 runs to 14 residues. The CDR3 loop is CASSEAGLFAEQFF. In nucleotides, the CDR3 is TGTGCCAGCAGTGAGGCGGGACTTTTCGCCGAGCAGTTCTTC.

This clonotype was seen a handful of times. The chain links TRBV15 to TRBJ2-7; TRBD1 aligns across 10 bases. The CDR3 extends over 14 amino acids. J was trimmed by 4 bases and V by 5 bases; bases with no gene match: 5. Germline CDR1 LNHNV, CDR2 YYDKDF (reference sequence). CDR3 coding DNA: TGTGCCACCAGCGGGGACAGGGGCGGATACGAGCAGTACTTC. Translated, it gives CATSGDRGGYEQYF.

The chain joins TRBV5-1 to TRBJ1-1; no clear D. Germline values: CDR1 SGHRS, CDR2 YFSETQ. The CDR3 covers 13 residues. Trimming cost V 4 bases and J 0 bases, with 7 bases left between them. CDR3 in amino acids: CASSRMVNTEAFF. For the CDR3, the DNA is TGCGCCAGCAGCCGTATGGTGAACACTGAAGCTTTCTTT.

V usage is TRBV5-6 and J usage is TRBJ2-7, with 9 bases that match TRBD1. This CDR3 comprises 15 residues. CDR1 and CDR2 (germline): SGHDT, YYEEEE. Losses at the gene ends were 1 base for V and 3 bases for J; bases not matched to a gene: 5. CDR3 region: CASSLLGTGNYEQYF. DNA of the CDR3: TGTGCCAGCAGCTTGTTGGGGACAGGGAACTACGAGCAGTACTTC.

This rearrangement joins TRBV24-1 to TRBJ2-5; possibly TRBD1 for D (5 bases). Germline loops: CDR1 KGHDR, CDR2 SFDVKD. V was pared by 4 bases and J by 11 bases, with 22 bases between. The CDR3 covers 15 residues. The CDR3 nucleotides read TGTGCCACCAGTGACGTGCCTGGGGCCCGGGTTGAGCAGTACTTC. The encoded protein is CATSDVPGARVEQYF.

The chain uses TRBV28 and TRBJ1-1; D may be TRBD1 (6 bases). Germline lookup yields CDR1 MDHEN and CDR2 SYDVKM. This CDR3 has 12 amino acids. Deletions cut 2 bases from V and 8 bases from J, with 9 bases between. The CDR3 nucleotides are TGTGCCAGCAGTTTACCTGACAGGGAAGCTTTCTTT. This encodes CASSLPDREAFF. Combining the CDR3 with reference TRBV28 and TRBJ1-1 gives the whole variable domain DVKVTQSSRYLVKRTGEKVFLECVQDMDHENMFWYRQDPGLGLRLIYFSYDVKMKEKGDIPEGYSVSREKKERFSLILESASTNQTSMYLCASSLPDREAFFGQGTRLTVV.

The rearrangement uses TRBV3-1 and TRBJ1-2, with D possibly TRBD1 on 5 matching bases. V lost 1 base, J lost 7 bases, and 13 bases lay in between. Per germline, CDR1 LGHDT and CDR2 YNNKEL (reference sequence). This CDR3 has 14 amino acids. The CDR3 nucleotides read TGTGCCAGCAGCCAAGTGGGGCAGGGCAGTGGCTACACCTTC. It specifies CASSQVGQGSGYTF.

Only a few counts were recorded for this clonotype. CDR3 sequence reads: CASTIGGAPNTGELFF. CDR3 coding DNA: TGTGCCAGCACCATTGGGGGTGCTCCGAACACCGGGGAGCTGTTTTTT. This chain uses TRBV28 with TRBJ2-2; either TRBD1 or TRBD2 may supply D (5 bases each). CDR1 and CDR2 (germline): MDHEN, SYDVKM. The CDR3 is 16 residues long. V lost 7 bases and J lost 0, with 15 bases in between. The variable domain in full, with the rest retrieved from reference TRBV28 and TRBJ2-2, is DVKVTQSSRYLVKRTGEKVFLECVQDMDHENMFWYRQDPGLGLRLIYFSYDVKMKEKGDIPEGYSVSREKKERFSLILESASTNQTSMYLCASTIGGAPNTGELFFGEGSRLTVL.

In this sample, this clonotype turned up once. The chain recombines TRBV12-3 or TRBV12-4 with TRBJ2-5, with D perhaps matching TRBD2 (6 bases). Trimming pared 5 bases from V and 11 bases from J, leaving 15 bases between. The CDR3 extends over 12 amino acids. The DNA for the CDR3 is TGTGCCAGCAGTCACAACACGGGGGAGCAGTACTTC. Amino acid sequence: CASSHNTGEQYF.

J is TRBJ1-1 and V is TRBV10-1; a weak D match, TRBD1 (5 bases). V gave up 4 bases and J gave up 8 bases, with 11 bases separating them. This CDR3 region has 12 residues. Looked up from germline, CDR1 is WNHNN and CDR2 is SYGVQD (reference sequence). CDR3 in amino acids: CASSGDSPEAFF. As DNA, the CDR3 is TGCGCCAGCAGTGGAGACAGCCCCGAAGCTTTCTTT.

The chain carries TRBV14 and TRBJ1-1; D call uncertain. Germline CDR1 is SGHDN and CDR2 is FVKESK. V lost 5 bases to trimming and J lost 8 bases, with 12 bases between them. The CDR3 is made up of 12 amino acids. The CDR3 is CASSDRWKEAFF. CDR3 DNA: TGTGCCAGCAGCGACCGATGGAAGGAAGCTTTCTTT.

J is TRBJ1-4 and V is TRBV14; D perhaps matches TRBD1 (5 bases). Germline loops: CDR1 SGHDN, CDR2 FVKESK. Trimming cost V 4 bases and J 8 bases, with 17 bases left between them. The CDR3 is 15 amino acids. The CDR3 DNA sequence: TGTGCCAGCAGCCCCCGGACCGGCGGGGGGGAAAAACTGTTTTTT. Encoded protein: CASSPRTGGGEKLFF.

This clonotype was picked up many times. The V call is TRBV9, the J call TRBJ2-3; the D is unclear. Germline V CDR1 and CDR2: SGDLS, YYNGEE. The V end was cut by 0 bases, the J end by 0 bases, with 5 bases between. The CDR3 sequence is 14 residues long. In DNA, the CDR3 is TGTGCCAGCAGCGTAGAGGGTAGCACAGATACGCAGTATTTT. It is translated as CASSVEGSTDTQYF.

Only one count was recorded for this clonotype. The chain recombines TRBV20-1 with TRBJ2-5; D gene uncertain. Matching the DNA end better, TRBJ2-7 makes the J call doubtful. CDR3 length equals 12 residues. CDR1 and CDR2 (germline): DFQATT, SNEGSKA (reference sequence). The CDR3 loop is CSARGALSEQYF. The CDR3 DNA sequence: TGCAGTGCTAGAGGAGCGTTGTCCGAGCAGTACTTC.

J is TRBJ1-1 and V is TRBV6-1, with 8 bases identical to TRBD1. Germline V gene lookup returns CDR1 MNHNS and CDR2 SASEGT. V lost 2 bases, J lost 5 bases, and 7 bases stayed unmatched. The CDR3 loop spans 15 amino acids. The CDR3 loop is CASSETRTGLTEAFF. As DNA, the CDR3 is TGTGCCAGCAGTGAAACAAGGACAGGGTTAACTGAAGCTTTCTTT.

This clonotype has just one count. The chain couples TRBV6-5 to TRBJ2-1; D is uncertain. The germline gives CDR1 MNHEY, CDR2 SVGAGI. The CDR3 is 16 residues long. Trimming removed 0 bases at V and 4 bases at J, with 13 bases between. The CDR3 nucleotides are TGTGCCAGCAGTTACTCCTCGCCCCCCGGGTACAATGAGCAGTTCTTC. Translation gives CASSYSSPPGYNEQFF.

This clonotype has a handful of counts. This chain joins TRBV5-1 and TRBJ2-7, with 8 bases lining up with TRBD1. V was pared by 4 bases and J by 2 bases, with 5 bases of the junction left unmatched. The CDR3 extends over 14 amino acids. CDR1 and CDR2 from the germline V gene are SGHRS and YFSETQ. The DNA for the CDR3 is TGCGCCAGCAGCATTGACAGGGGACCCTACGAGCAGTACTTC. This gives the protein CASSIDRGPYEQYF.

CDR3 in DNA: TGCGCCAGCAGCAGGGGGCACGACTATGGCTACACCTTC. It is translated as CASSRGHDYGYTF. This chain connects TRBV10-2 to TRBJ1-2, with TRBD1 matching 8 bases. CDR1 and CDR2 from the germline V gene are WSHSY and SAAADI. The CDR3 contains 13 residues. J gave up 3 bases and V 6 bases, and 3 bases lay outside the gene matches.

This chain connects TRBV6-6 to TRBJ1-5; the D is unclear. Trimming shortened V by 0 bases and J by 7 bases, and 4 bases separated the two germline ends. Germline CDR1 reads MNHNY; CDR2 reads SVGAGI (reference sequence). The CDR3 spans 12 residues. The CDR3 coding sequence is TGTGCCAGCAGTTACTCGACCCAGCCCCAGCATTTT. This sequence encodes CASSYSTQPQHF.

This chain links TRBV2 with TRBJ2-3; 9 bases are shared with TRBD2. The CDR3 has 14 amino acids. The ends lost 8 bases at V and 4 bases at J; junction bases unmatched: 7. CDR1 is SNHLY and CDR2 is FYNNEI in the germline V gene. CDR3 bases: TGTGCCAGCCTCGCGCGGGGGGGCCCAGATACGCAGTATTTT. Protein sequence: CASLARGGPDTQYF.

In the case of this clonotype: Its ends do not fully match the called genes, so a read error is possible. J is TRBJ1-4 and V is TRBV9, with D tentatively TRBD1 (5 bases). The CDR3 contains 17 residues. The germline CDR1 and CDR2 sequences are SGDLS and YYNGEE. The CDR3 nucleotides read TGTGCCGGCAGCCCTCAGGGCATTCCCACTTTTGATGAAAAACTGTTTTTT. Translating it yields CAGSPQGIPTFDEKLFF. Full variable domain (remainder filled in from reference TRBV9 and TRBJ1-4): DSGVTQTPKHLITATGQRVTLRCSPRSGDLSVYWYQQSLDQGLQFLIQYYNGEERAKGNILERFSAQQFPDLHSELNLSSLELGDSALYFCAGSPQGIPTFDEKLFFGSGTQLSVL.

In its sample, this clonotype was seen a few times. The chain links TRBV7-2 to TRBJ1-2, with D possibly matching TRBD1 (6 bases). V was trimmed by 8 bases and J by 7 bases, leaving 20 bases between them. In germline, CDR1 is SGHTA, CDR2 FQGNSA. This CDR3 has 14 residues. This CDR3 reads CASSKQGRDGGYTF. In nucleotides, the CDR3 is TGTGCCAGCTCCAAGCAGGGGCGGGATGGTGGCTACACCTTC.

V gene TRBV3-1 combines with J gene TRBJ2-3; 9 nucleotides match TRBD2. V lost 4 bases and J lost 2; bases outside the gene matches: 7. CDR1 LGHDT and CDR2 YNNKEL come from the germline V gene (reference sequence). This CDR3 has 16 amino acids. The CDR3 DNA sequence: TGTGCCAGCAGCCCCCGACTAGCGGAATACACAGATACGCAGTATTTT. This encodes CASSPRLAEYTDTQYF.

The chain carries TRBV20-1 and TRBJ1-1, with D hard to call. The CDR3 runs to 11 residues. V lost 5 bases and J lost 5, with 9 bases in between. Germline CDR1 is DFQATT and CDR2 is SNEGSKA (reference sequence). The DNA for the CDR3 is TGCAGTGCTCCCGACGTAACTGAAGCTTTCTTT. The encoded protein is CSAPDVTEAFF.